This TCR beta chain was identified in a study of Ad26.COV2.S vaccination and SARS-CoV-2 variants. Study in general: Recipients of Ad26.COV2.S got it intramuscularly, once or twice 56 days apart.

Regarding treatment: around 19 received Ad26.COV2.S at low or high dose, single or two shots; roughly 5 received placebo; per-sample allocation not given. Day 63 following the first vaccine or placebo injection was when the samples were taken. The vaccine antigen was prefusion-stabilized Wuhan SARS-CoV-2 spike. General observations from the study: Breadth, reportedly substantial, characterized the spike-specific CD8+ and CD4+ T cell responses after vaccination.

Produced via immunoSEQ multiplex PCR; TCRdb's table is partial and in-frame only. In the table there are hundreds of thousands of clones, approximately 86% of which are singletons. Points on this clone: Its matching antigen is unknown.

The clonotype comes from a person aged 18 to 65 who received the Ad26.COV2.S COVID-19 vaccine or a placebo. The sample consisted of peripheral blood, taken in a trial of Ad26.COV2.S vaccine versus placebo.

Here the CDR3 DNA reads TGTGCCAGTACCTTACATCTTAACACTGAAGCTTTCTTT. It yields the protein CASTLHLNTEAFF. V gene TRBV19 combines with J gene TRBJ1-1; D unresolved. Germline V gene sequence: CDR1 LNHDA, CDR2 SQIVND (reference sequence). Trimming removed 7 bases from V and 2 bases from J, with 11 bases in between. There are 13 residues in the CDR3.